This T cell receptor (beta chain) was captured by sequencing in a study of blood T cells in healthy people across ages. Broader study findings: Age brought a roughly linear fall in TCR beta diversity measured per million T cells.

As concerns this clonotype: The antigen is not known.

Samples each yielded at least 5 micrograms of total RNA. CDR3 length: 18 amino acids. Germline V gene lookup returns CDR1 SGHRS and CDR2 YFSETQ. V was trimmed by 0 bases and J by 9 bases, leaving 25 bases between them. A J-beta primer mix and a sample-barcoded 5' primer were used in a second PCR of roughly 7 to 12 cycles. TCRdb passed the 5' RACE reads through MiXCR, listing each CDR3 protein once. The data contain over 750,000 distinct CDR3 sequences, around 25% of them singletons. These same data were also listed under a study on T cells of mothers and their children. This second study says: For the second PCR, the M1S primer put in sample barcodes and 2-4 random nucleotides.

The chain employs TRBV5-1 and TRBJ2-1; possible D gene TRBD2, 5 bases. The clonotype was recovered from a boy aged 5-17 years in good health. Sequencing was done on a sample of blood. The CDR3 loop is CASSLGLSTQRLRVEQFF. Here the CDR3 DNA reads TGCGCCAGCAGCTTGGGTCTTTCAACCCAAAGGTTGCGGGTTGAGCAGTTCTTC.